Presented here are 18 T cell receptor beta chains from one specimen sequenced in a study of blood T cell repertoires in COVID-19. Some clones are missing from TCRdb's copy, which holds only in-frame ones; the method was immunoSEQ multiplex PCR. There are approximately 250,000 clones in the sample; around 93% occur only once, and roughly 2.9% lies in the top ten. The sequenced sample consisted of PBMCs or T cells enriched from blood (not recorded which). Receptor source: a man aged 40-49 years who had been exposed to COVID-19.

The CDR3 DNA sequence: TGTGCCAGCAGCCCAAACAGGGGGCGGGATATGGAGACCCAGTACTTC. Encoded protein: CASSPNRGRDMETQYF. This chain links TRBV7-9 with TRBJ2-5; 9 positions agree with TRBD1. The CDR3 is made up of 16 amino acids. Trimming at V came to 5 bases and at J to 5 bases, leaving 12 bases not matched to a gene. CDR1 and CDR2 from the germline V gene are SEHNR and FQNEAQ (reference sequence).

This sequence joins TRBV24-1 and TRBJ1-1, with no clear D. V lost 3 bases to trimming and J lost 7 bases, with 11 bases between them. The CDR3 length is 13 residues. Germline loops: CDR1 KGHDR, CDR2 SFDVKD. The CDR3 DNA reads as TGTGCCACCAGTGATCCCGCGGGTCGTGAAGCTTTCTTT. This codes for CATSDPAGREAFF.

This clone has only one observation. The chain carries TRBV20-1 and TRBJ2-3; tentatively, D is TRBD2 (5 bases). The ends were cut back, 3 bases at V and 4 bases at J, with 17 bases in the middle. The CDR3 runs 15 residues. CDR1 DFQATT and CDR2 SNEGSKA come from the germline V gene (reference sequence). The CDR3 spells CSASFANERADTQYF. DNA for the CDR3: TGCAGTGCTAGTTTCGCGAATGAGAGGGCAGATACGCAGTATTTT.

This clone was detected a few times. The chain employs TRBV6-5 and TRBJ2-7, with D possibly being TRBD2 (5 bases). CDR3 length equals 13 residues. Germline CDR1 reads MNHEY; CDR2 reads SVGAGI. The V end lost 0 bases, the J end lost 4 bases, and 7 bases lay between the germline ends. Written as DNA, the CDR3 is TGTGCCAGCAGTTACTCTGGGGAGTACGAGCAGTACTTC. As protein: CASSYSGEYEQYF.

The rearrangement joins TRBV11-3 to TRBJ2-1, with 9 bases aligning to TRBD1. Per the germline V gene, CDR1 is SGHNT and CDR2 is YENEEA. The CDR3 is 16 amino acids. With 4 bases clipped from V and 8 bases from J, the junction kept 12 bases outside the gene matches. The CDR3 DNA reads as TGTGCCAGCAGCTCGCGGACAGGGGTCACGCAACATGAGCAGTTCTTC. Amino acid sequence: CASSSRTGVTQHEQFF. Looking up the rest from reference TRBV11-3 and TRBJ2-1 gives the full variable domain: EAGVVQSPRYKIIEKKQPVAFWCNPISGHNTLYWYLQNLGQGPELLIRYENEEAVDDSQLPKDRFSAERLKGVDSTLKIQPAELGDSAVYLCASSSRTGVTQHEQFFGPGTRLTVL.

This chain uses TRBV5-5 with TRBJ2-3; 10 bases align to TRBD2. Germline V gene sequence: CDR1 SGHKS, CDR2 YYEKEE (reference sequence). Trimming removed 2 bases from V and 1 base from J; junction bases left unmatched: 7. The CDR3 totals 17 residues. CDR3 coding DNA: TGTGCCAGCAGCTTATTTCTAGCGGGAGCTCGCACAGATACGCAGTATTTT. It translates to CASSLFLAGARTDTQYF.

The gene calls are TRBV11-2 and TRBJ2-2; D is perhaps TRBD1 (5 bases). V was cut by 4 bases and J by 1 base, with 13 bases left in between. This CDR3 is 16 amino acids long. Germline values: CDR1 SGHAT, CDR2 FQNNGV. This CDR3 reads CASSSPRVRNTGELFF. The CDR3 nucleotides are TGTGCCAGCAGCTCCCCCAGGGTACGGAACACCGGGGAGCTGTTTTTT.

The rearrangement uses TRBV2 and TRBJ2-4; TRBD1 matches at 10 bases. V was pared by 8 bases and J by 8 bases, with 6 bases of the junction left unmatched. Germline V gene lookup returns CDR1 SNHLY and CDR2 FYNNEI. The CDR3 runs 13 residues. In DNA form, the CDR3 reads TGTGCCAGCTCGGGACAGGGGTTATACATTCAGTACTTC. Its translation is CASSGQGLYIQYF.

The rearrangement links TRBV9 to TRBJ1-1, with a tentative D call TRBD1 (6 bases). The CDR3 runs to 14 residues. Germline-derived CDR1 and CDR2 are SGDLS and YYNGEE. V was shortened by 3 bases and J by 5 bases, with 14 bases between the two germline ends. CDR3 nucleotides: TGTGCCAGCAGCGCTACAGGGAGAGGAACTGAAGCTTTCTTT. Protein sequence: CASSATGRGTEAFF. Complete variable domain (other parts from reference TRBV9 and TRBJ1-1): DSGVTQTPKHLITATGQRVTLRCSPRSGDLSVYWYQQSLDQGLQFLIQYYNGEERAKGNILERFSAQQFPDLHSELNLSSLELGDSALYFCASSATGRGTEAFFGQGTRLTVV.

V is TRBV10-2 and J is TRBJ1-2; 8 nucleotides match TRBD1. V gave up 0 bases and J gave up 8 bases; unmatched junction bases: 8. The V gene's germline CDR1 is WSHSY and CDR2 SAAADI. The CDR3 totals 15 residues. The DNA of the CDR3 is TGCGCCAGCAGTGAGTCGACTCCAGGGGGCCAAGGCTACACCTTC. Amino acid sequence: CASSESTPGGQGYTF.

This chain links TRBV4-2 with TRBJ2-1; 14 nucleotides match TRBD2. The CDR3 extends over 16 amino acids. V shed 2 bases and J 9 bases; nucleotides not matched to a gene: 6. Germline CDR1 is LGHNA and CDR2 is YNFKEQ. This CDR3 is CASSQQGLAGGVEQFF. The CDR3 nucleotides read TGTGCCAGCAGCCAACAAGGACTAGCGGGAGGTGTTGAGCAGTTCTTC.

The chain carries TRBV2 and TRBJ1-5; 7 nucleotides agree with TRBD1. Per germline, CDR1 SNHLY and CDR2 FYNNEI. This CDR3 contains 14 residues. V shed 4 bases and J 6 bases; nucleotides not matched to a gene: 6. The CDR3 protein is CASSGYRGGQPQHF. The CDR3 nucleotides are TGTGCCAGCAGTGGGTACAGGGGCGGTCAGCCCCAGCATTTT.

The V gene is TRBV5-4, the J gene TRBJ1-1; D call uncertain. Trimming removed 0 bases at V and 6 bases at J, with 18 bases between. The CDR3 has 16 amino acids. CDR1 and CDR2 (germline): SGHNT, YYREEE (reference sequence). The CDR3 region has the DNA TGTGCCAGCAGCTTGGTTGGAGGGTCCCCCTTCGCTGAAGCTTTCTTT. It encodes CASSLVGGSPFAEAFF.

The chain couples TRBV7-2 to TRBJ1-4; TRBD1 agrees at 9 bases. The trim removed 6 bases at V and 8 bases at J, leaving 7 bases unmatched. This CDR3 is built from 14 residues. Germline CDR1 SGHTA, CDR2 FQGNSA. CDR3 protein: CASRQGTGREKLFF. CDR3 nucleotide sequence: TGTGCCAGCAGACAAGGGACAGGGAGAGAAAAACTGTTTTTT.

CDR3 region: CASSLLGLAYNEQFF. The CDR3 nucleotides read TGCGCCAGCAGCTTGTTGGGACTAGCGTACAATGAGCAGTTCTTC. This rearrangement joins TRBV5-1 to TRBJ2-1; 10 nucleotides agree with TRBD2. The CDR3 consists of 15 residues. V lost 1 base and J lost 4; bases outside the gene matches: 2. The V gene's germline CDR1 is SGHRS and CDR2 YFSETQ.

V and J are TRBV27 and TRBJ2-5; D perhaps matches TRBD1 (6 bases). Trimming removed 1 base at V and 5 bases at J, with 14 bases between. The V gene's germline CDR1 is MNHEY and CDR2 SMNVEV (reference sequence). The CDR3 covers 15 residues. The DNA of the CDR3 is TGTGCCAGCAGTTTATTGTCAGGGGCCGGGGAGACCCAGTACTTC. Protein product: CASSLLSGAGETQYF.

The rearrangement uses TRBV3-1 (or the pseudogene TRBV3-2) and TRBJ2-2; 7 bases fit TRBD1. CDR3 length: 15 residues. The germline CDR1 and CDR2 sequences are LGHDT and YNNKEL (reference sequence). Germline trimming cut 4 bases from V and 3 bases from J; bases unmatched to any gene: 5. This chain's CDR3 is CASSPRQGYTGELFF. CDR3 nucleotide sequence: TGTGCCAGCAGCCCCCGACAGGGATACACCGGGGAGCTGTTTTTT.

This chain joins TRBV18 and TRBJ1-2, with D possibly matching TRBD1 (5 bases). With 2 bases removed from V and 2 bases from J, the gap between germline ends came to 12 bases. Germline V gene lookup returns CDR1 KGHSH and CDR2 LQKENI. The CDR3 loop spans 15 amino acids. CDR3 protein: CASSPLDKLNYGYTF. In DNA, the CDR3 is TGTGCCAGCTCACCATTGGACAAGTTAAACTATGGCTACACCTTC.